The rows below give T cell receptor beta chains drawn from one sample of a study of preoperative IRX-2 immunotherapy in early breast cancer. Profiled with immunoSEQ multiplex PCR; TCRdb holds only in-frame clones, not every one. The data show around 34,000 clones, around four fifths seen once. The sequenced sample was lymph node tissue, obtained from a patient treated with IRX-2 immunotherapy. These receptors were taken from a human donor with breast cancer. Both conserved end residues are part of each CDR3. D genes are given only for firm matches. Rows give clone size only sometimes, using once, few, many, or a class for an expanded clone.

length	J	V	size	D	CDR3	DNA
14	TRBJ2-7	TRBV18	NA	NA	CASSPHADAYEQYF	TGTGCCAGCTCACCTCACGCAGACGCCTACGAGCAGTACTTC
15	TRBJ2-5	TRBV19	NA	TRBD2	CASSIDLAGVETQYF	TGTGCCAGTAGTATAGATCTAGCGGGGGTTGAGACCCAGTACTTC
14	TRBJ2-7	TRBV11-3	NA	NA	CASSLDGILYEQYF	TGTGCCAGCAGCCTAGACGGCATCCTCTACGAGCAGTACTTC
16	TRBJ2-3	TRBV11-3	NA	TRBD2	CASSRYSGRGTDTQYF	TGTGCCAGCAGCCGATATAGCGGGAGGGGCACAGATACGCAGTATTTT
14	TRBJ2-7	TRBV15	NA	NA	CATSSLDRPYEQYF	TGTGCCACCAGCAGCTTAGACAGGCCGTACGAGCAGTACTTC
15	TRBJ1-3	TRBV23-1	NA	NA	CASSRQLSSGNTIYF	TGCGCCAGCAGCAGACAACTATCCTCTGGAAACACCATATATTTT
15	TRBJ1-2	TRBV11-3	few	TRBD1	CASSLAGGSNYGYTF	TGTGCCAGCAGCTTGGCAGGGGGCTCCAACTATGGCTACACCTTC
14	TRBJ1-2	TRBV6-8	once	NA	CASSYSAGGYGYTF	TGTGCCAGCAGTTACTCGGCCGGGGGGTATGGCTACACCTTC
13	TRBJ1-6	TRBV25-1	NA	NA	CASSAKGYSPLHF	TGTGCCAGCAGTGCCAAGGGTTATTCACCCCTCCACTTT
15	TRBJ2-5	TRBV6-8	NA	NA	CAISGRREGGETQYF	TGTGCCATCAGTGGACGACGAGAGGGTGGAGAGACCCAGTACTTC
15	TRBJ2-1	TRBV6-8	NA	TRBD1	CASSTGQGSNNEQFF	TGTGCCAGCAGTACCGGACAGGGGTCCAATAATGAGCAGTTCTTC
14	TRBJ2-3	TRBV18	NA	NA	CASSPPTSTDTQYF	TGTGCCAGCTCACCACCGACTTCTACAGATACGCAGTATTTT
13	TRBJ2-3	TRBV29-1	NA	TRBD2	CSGRRGDTDTQYF	TGCAGCGGCCGCCGGGGGGACACAGATACGCAGTATTTT
15	TRBJ2-2	TRBV14	NA	NA	CASSQDMGATGELFF	TGTGCCAGCAGCCAAGATATGGGGGCTACCGGGGAGCTGTTTTTT
18	TRBJ2-2	TRBV6-8	NA	NA	CATQGGYGTAMNTGELFF	TGTGCCACCCAAGGAGGGTATGGGACAGCGATGAACACCGGGGAGCTGTTTTTT
14	TRBJ2-1	TRBV19	NA	NA	CASSIHGNYNEQFF	TGTGCCAGTAGTATCCACGGGAACTACAATGAGCAGTTCTTC
14	TRBJ2-2	TRBV5-1	once	TRBD2	CASSLVAGVGELFF	TGCGCCAGCAGCTTGGTAGCGGGAGTCGGGGAGCTGTTTTTT
13	TRBJ2-4	TRBV2	NA	NA	CASSVREKNIQYF	TGTGCCAGCAGTGTCCGGGAGAAAAACATTCAGTACTTC
13	TRBJ2-7	TRBV18	few	NA	CASSYGTPYEQYF	TGTGCCAGCTCATACGGGACACCCTACGAGCAGTACTTC
15	TRBJ1-3	TRBV30	NA	NA	CAWSTGTSSGNTIYF	TGTGCCTGGAGTACCGGGACATCCTCTGGAAACACCATATATTTT
14	TRBJ1-2	TRBV15	few	NA	CATSRRQYFLDYTF	TGTGCCACCAGCAGACGACAGTATTTTTTAGACTACACCTTC
14	TRBJ2-7	TRBV28	NA	NA	CASTPGPRQHEQYF	TGTGCCAGCACTCCGGGGCCTCGGCAACACGAGCAGTACTTC